This TCR beta chain was captured by sequencing in a study of blood T cells in healthy people across ages (dated by TCRdb to the mid-2010s). With regard to the full study: In model experiments, template switching captured roughly one uniquely barcoded TCR beta cDNA molecule for every two T cells. Age-related changes in TCR beta repertoire diversity were measured in the study by deep sequencing normalized with unique cDNA molecular identifiers. Four age groups were formed from the donors: young (average roughly 15 years), middle-aged (more than 35), aged (about 62) and long-lived (about 75). Donors of different ages were randomly distributed across sequencing lanes to avoid experimental bias. Using the same blood draw, the study looked at two additional independent replicas of 1 million unique cDNA reads for two donors, one aged 18 to 30 and the other aged 80 or older. Broad study findings and their caveats: Observed TCR beta diversity per million T cells fell roughly linearly with age, and a significant reduction was already apparent by age approximately 40. Estimates of total diversity based on one million sequenced T cells were considered lower bounds and underestimates. The CMV infection status of donors was not known, potentially confounding age-related changes in expanded clonotypes. Since profiling was done on bulk unsorted PBMCs, naive and antigen-experienced compartments could not be conclusively compared. The percentage of naive T cells measured by flow cytometry correlated strongly with observed TCR beta diversity. Compared with the aged group, the long-lived group had more naive CD4+ T cells, fewer expanded clones and increased TCR diversity, suggesting age selection.

Sequences MNHEY (CDR1) and SMNVEV (CDR2) are obtained from the germline V gene (reference sequence). The CDR3 contains 14 residues, cysteine and phenylalanine counted. Just the 42-base CDR3 DNA is kept, in frame starting at base 1. The method was 5' RACE. TCRdb records Illumina HiSeq 2500 as the sequencer. A second PCR of roughly 6 to 11 cycles was performed with a sample-barcoded 5' primer and a J-beta primer mix. A unique molecular identifier was introduced onto each TCR beta cDNA molecule by a template-switch 5' adaptor carrying 12 random nucleotides. Each sample yielded at least 3 million CDR3-containing paired-end reads. All of the RNA was converted into first-strand cDNA using the Mint cDNA synthesis kit, with a TRBC-specific oligonucleotide serving as the primer. Following uracil-DNA glycosylase treatment, all cDNA underwent a first 18-cycle PCR with the universal primers M1SS and BC2_uni_R. The study's own analysis went as follows. Each sample was normalized by randomly selecting 1 million high-quality reads, each carrying a distinct molecular identifier. Instead of being binned into consensus sequences, reads with shared molecular identifiers were discarded. CDR3 identification, clonotype clustering and error correction used MiTCR with a Q25 quality threshold and the strictest error-elimination algorithm. A nonparametric unseen species model with Euler transformation was used to estimate lower-bound total TCR beta diversity. TCRdb's own reprocessing of the public reads used fastp at Q25 and MiXCR and kept productive beta chains. Entries that share a CDR3 protein sequence are merged under the most common genes and DNA. V and J calls and clone size were set by TCRdb, not the authors. The sample table holds 910,000 or so distinct CDR3 sequences, of which 51% were seen once. Over 20% of the sample is taken by the ten largest.

The donors were some 39 Caucasian individuals from Russia, aged roughly 6 to 95 years, who were systemically healthy. Around 10 milliliters of peripheral blood were drawn from each donor into EDTA-treated Vacutainer tubes. PBMCs were isolated by Ficoll-Paque density-gradient centrifugation, with at least 6 million obtained per sample. Total RNA was extracted from PBMCs with Trizol reagent, with at least 5 micrograms obtained per sample. For every donor, an aliquot of PBMCs went through flow cytometry to measure the percentages of naive CD45RAhigh/CD27high T cells. This clonotype was seen only once. It lacks a known antigen. One end of the junction does not line up with germline, which may come from a read error.

This receptor was taken from a woman aged 55-75 years in good health. Sequencing input: blood. The chain is assembled from TRBV27 and TRBJ2-4; D gene: possibly TRBD1, on 6 matching bases. The J call may be incorrect, as the DNA end agrees better with TRBJ2-7. The CDR3 here reads CAGSRVGGYDEQYF. The base sequence is TGTGCCGGCAGTCGAGTAGGGGGTTACGACGAGCAGTACTTC.